One T cell receptor (beta chain) is described in this entry. This sample stems from a study of blood T cell repertoires in COVID-19. The table came from immunoSEQ multiplex PCR; TCRdb's copy has only in-frame clones and leaves some out. The sample consists of fewer than 100,000 clones, around 80% of them appearing once. The sample was peripheral blood. The TCR sequence derives from a man aged 65 to 79 with acute or convalescent COVID-19.

This chain's CDR3 is CASSFRSSGNTIYF. The CDR3 bases are TGTGCCAGCAGCTTCCGGAGCTCTGGAAACACCATATATTTT. The chain carries TRBV5-5 and TRBJ1-3, with no clear D. V was clipped by 2 bases and J by 0 bases, with 6 bases between them. There are 14 residues in the CDR3. Germline V CDR1 and CDR2: SGHKS, YYEKEE (reference sequence).